These 5 T cell receptor beta chains originate from one sample sequenced in a study of cytomegalovirus exposure and HLA in healthy donors. PCR amplification relied on 60 Vbeta primers (plus 13 Jbeta primers). TCRdb's copy holds only in-frame clones and misses some; the assay was immunoSEQ multiplex PCR. In the table there are roughly 130,000 clones, 75% to 85% of which are singletons. Sequencing was performed on PBMCs. The receptors stem from a male donor in good health and CMV-seronegative.

The chain employs TRBV6-5 and TRBJ1-2, with D possibly matching TRBD1 (5 bases). The V and J ends lost 5 bases and 5 bases respectively, with 12 bases between them. Germline-derived CDR1 and CDR2 are MNHEY and SVGAGI. The CDR3 consists of 13 residues. CDR3 amino acids: CASSRQSLYGYTF. CDR3 sequence (DNA): TGTGCCAGCAGTCGACAGAGCCTGTATGGCTACACCTTC.

This clone has more than one count but fewer than ten. The chain is built from TRBV29-1 and TRBJ2-3, with D possibly being TRBD1 (7 bases). The CDR3 spans 12 residues. Per the germline V gene, CDR1 is SQVTM and CDR2 is ANQGSEA. Between the trimmed V and J ends, which lost 4 bases and 8 bases, there was a span of 13 bases. CDR3 nucleotide sequence: TGCAGCGTTGGCGGGACAGTTGGTACGCAGTATTTT. Translating gives CSVGGTVGTQYF.

The chain couples TRBV2 to TRBJ2-3, with 8 bases matching TRBD2. The CDR3 length is 15 residues. From germline, CDR1 is SNHLY and CDR2 FYNNEI. V shed 1 base, J shed 2 bases, and the junction held 2 bases outside the gene matches. Here the CDR3 DNA reads TGTGCCAGCAGTGAAGGACTAGCGCTCACAGATACGCAGTATTTT. Protein: CASSEGLALTDTQYF.

J is TRBJ2-2 and V is TRBV27; tentatively, D is TRBD1 (6 bases). V shed 3 bases and J shed 4 bases, with 12 bases lying between them. This CDR3 has 15 residues. Per germline, CDR1 MNHEY and CDR2 SMNVEV (reference sequence). In DNA, the CDR3 is TGTGCCAGCAGTTTCGGGCAGGGGTTCACCGGGGAGCTGTTTTTT. Amino acids: CASSFGQGFTGELFF.

The chain carries TRBV4-1 and TRBJ1-4; D gene unclear. Germline V gene lookup returns CDR1 MGHRA and CDR2 YSYEKL. This CDR3 has 11 amino acids. V lost 8 bases and J 7 bases, leaving 8 bases between the germline ends. The CDR3 is CASGLSEKLFF. In nucleotides, the CDR3 is TGCGCCAGCGGTCTCAGTGAAAAACTGTTTTTT.